This TCR beta chain was sequenced for a study of T cells in Graves' hyperthyroidism and ophthalmopathy. The V gene lost 6 bases and the J gene lost 2 bases, with 14 bases spanning the gap. Germline V CDR1 and CDR2: MNHNS, SASEGT. The CDR3 spans 15 residues. The CDR3 regions of TCR beta were amplified from RNA transcripts. The study used the HTBI primer set for a first-round RT-PCR of the TCR CDR3. In TCRdb, the multiplex PCR reads were re-called with MiXCR into one record per CDR3 protein. This sample has approximately 560,000 distinct CDR3 sequences, with around 45% found just once. The material sequenced was peripheral blood or thyroid tissue (not recorded which). V usage is TRBV6-1 and J usage is TRBJ1-5; a possible D gene is TRBD1 (6 bases). This sequence originates from a woman under 30 with Graves' hyperthyroidism. This CDR3 is CASSNNRDGNQPQHF. The DNA of the CDR3 is TGTGCCAGCAGCAATAACAGGGATGGCAATCAGCCCCAGCATTTT.